A selection of T cell receptor beta chains follows, all from one sample in a study of cytomegalovirus exposure and HLA in healthy donors. The table came from immunoSEQ multiplex PCR; TCRdb's copy has only in-frame clones and leaves some out. The sample includes 95,000 to 150,000 clones, more than 60% of them seen just once. Specimen: PBMCs. Receptors were obtained from a woman aged 40-49 years in good health and CMV-seronegative. Both conserved end residues are part of each CDR3.

j_call v_call cdr3_aa
TRBJ1-5 TRBV7-2 CASSLGTGDQPQHF
TRBJ1-2 TRBV19 CASSIGTGRNYGYTF
TRBJ1-5 TRBV6-8 CASSYGGGGPYMRNQPQHF
TRBJ2-1 TRBV7-6 CASSLLKLPGGYNEQFF
TRBJ1-2 TRBV19 CASSIDPGFQLYTF
TRBJ1-4 TRBV6-5 CASMEGLGEKLFF
TRBJ1-2 TRBV5-5 CASSSARGEGDYGYTF
TRBJ2-3 TRBV29-1 CSVAGTDSTDTQYF
TRBJ2-2 TRBV7-9 CASTRGFGELFF
TRBJ2-3 TRBV2 CASSMTTDTQYF
TRBJ2-7 TRBV6-6 CASIGLNYEQYF
TRBJ2-2 TRBV9 CASSVSLAGGETGELFF
TRBJ2-5 TRBV6-1 CASETGQGRETQYF
TRBJ1-5 TRBV4-3 CASSQVLSGEVSNQPQHF
TRBJ1-5 TRBV21-1 CASSFHPPGVSQPQHF
- TRBV7-3 CASSLMAGGSSPYEQYF
TRBJ2-5 TRBV5-1 CASSWAMTGGLETQYF
TRBJ2-3 TRBV18 CASSLSSGATDTQYF
TRBJ2-1 TRBV7-2 CASRGAGASYNEQFF
TRBJ2-5 TRBV7-7 CASSLSRLAGGPLREETQYF
TRBJ2-5 TRBV6-5 CASRSTGGVETQYF
TRBJ2-1 TRBV6-1 CASSVGTGGYNEQFF
TRBJ2-3 TRBV5-6 CASSLDRGGATDTQYF
TRBJ1-5 TRBV7-6 CASSRFPGTVGNSNQPQHF
TRBJ2-3 TRBV7-2 CASSLQGGPDTQYF
TRBJ1-1 TRBV7-2 CASSLNGGVGTEAFF